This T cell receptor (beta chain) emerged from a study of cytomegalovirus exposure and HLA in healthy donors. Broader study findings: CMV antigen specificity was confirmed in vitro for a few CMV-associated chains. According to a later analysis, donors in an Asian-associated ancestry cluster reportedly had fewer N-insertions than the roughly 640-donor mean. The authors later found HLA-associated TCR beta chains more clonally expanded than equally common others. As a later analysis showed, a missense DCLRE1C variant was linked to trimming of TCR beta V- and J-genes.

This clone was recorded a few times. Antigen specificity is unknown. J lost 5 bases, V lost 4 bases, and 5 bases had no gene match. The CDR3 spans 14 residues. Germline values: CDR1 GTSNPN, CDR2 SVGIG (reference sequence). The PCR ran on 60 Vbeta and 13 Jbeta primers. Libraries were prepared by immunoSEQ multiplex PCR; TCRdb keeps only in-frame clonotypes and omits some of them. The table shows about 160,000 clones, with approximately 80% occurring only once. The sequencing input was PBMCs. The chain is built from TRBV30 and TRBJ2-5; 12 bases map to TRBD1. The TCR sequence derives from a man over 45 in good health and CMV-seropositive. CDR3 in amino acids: CAWTGTGGMETQYF. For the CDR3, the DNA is TGTGCCTGGACCGGGACAGGGGGCATGGAGACCCAGTACTTC.